One and the same sample provided the 13 T cell receptor beta chains below, sequenced in a study of CD8 T cells in ankylosing spondylitis. Study conclusions and caveats: Among TCR beta sequences, a motif of under ten highly homologous variants appeared characteristic of ankylosing spondylitis blood.

Antigen specificity for these receptors is unknown. TCRdb reprocessed the 5' RACE reads via MiXCR and lists one record per CDR3 protein. The data hold roughly 700,000 distinct CDR3 sequences, with 15% to 20% observed a single time. Sequences were obtained from blood, either unsorted or a sorted T cell fraction (not recorded which). These receptors were taken from a male donor with ankylosing spondylitis.

This clonotype was recorded many times. The chain employs TRBV28 and TRBJ1-5; perhaps TRBD1 as D (5 bases). The CDR3 runs 16 residues. CDR1 and CDR2 (germline): MDHEN, SYDVKM. V was shortened by 3 bases and J by 2 bases, with 14 bases between the two germline ends. The chain's CDR3 is CASSLRRQTGNQPQHF. The DNA of the CDR3 is TGTGCCAGCAGTTTGAGGAGACAGACCGGCAATCAGCCCCAGCATTTT.

This clonotype was found a few times. V and J are TRBV21-1 and TRBJ2-7; the table's D call, TRBD1, has no DNA check behind it. TRBV21-1 counts as a pseudogene. The CDR3 length is 15 residues. For the CDR3, the DNA is TGTGCCAGCACCTCGGACAGGGGCTGTTCCTACGAGCAGTACTTC. This translates into CASTSDRGCSYEQYF.

Written as DNA, the CDR3 is TGTGCCAGCAGCTTACCAAACCTGGGTGCTAACTATGGCTACACCTTC. It is translated as CASSLPNLGANYGYTF. The J gene is TRBJ1-2, the V gene TRBV7-9; no clear D gene. The CDR3 loop spans 16 amino acids. Trimming left V 2 bases short and J 0 bases short, with 13 bases between. The V gene's germline CDR1 is SEHNR and CDR2 FQNEAQ (reference sequence).

This clonotype was observed a handful of times. The chain uses TRBV4-3 and TRBJ1-1; 7 positions agree with TRBD1. V lost 3 bases to trimming and J lost 4 bases; unmatched junction nucleotides: 11. The CDR3 is made up of 16 amino acids. Looked up from germline, CDR1 is LGHNA and CDR2 is YSLEER. CDR3 residues: CASSHKTGTVGTEAFF. CDR3 in DNA: TGCGCCAGCAGCCATAAAACCGGGACAGTGGGCACTGAAGCTTTCTTT.

In this sample, this clonotype turned up a few times. One junction end disagrees with the germline gene, perhaps due to a read error. The chain employs TRBV7-7 and TRBJ1-1; D unclear. Germline V gene data show CDR1 as SSHAT and CDR2 as FNYEAQ (reference sequence). The CDR3 is 13 amino acids. In nucleotides, the CDR3 is TGTGCTAGCAGCGTCCACTTGAACACTGAAGCTTTCTTT. It is translated as CASSVHLNTEAFF.

This clonotype was seen a handful of times. V gene TRBV27 combines with J gene TRBJ1-2, with D unresolved. The CDR3 loop spans 13 amino acids. Germline CDR1 reads MNHEY; CDR2 reads SMNVEV (reference sequence). Trimming stripped 3 bases from V and 5 bases from J, with 10 bases between. CDR3 in amino acids: CASSFGMAYGYTF. Written as DNA, the CDR3 is TGTGCCAGCAGTTTCGGTATGGCGTATGGCTACACCTTC.

The chain recombines TRBV7-9 with TRBJ2-1; tentatively, D is TRBD1 or TRBD2 (5 bases each). V shed 5 bases and J shed 15 bases, with 8 bases lying between them. CDR3 size: 9 residues. Germline V gives CDR1 SEHNR, CDR2 FQNEAQ (reference sequence). The CDR3 sequence is CASSPGPFF. The CDR3 nucleotides read TGTGCCAGCAGCCCGGGACCGTTCTTC. The full variable domain, its missing parts supplied by reference TRBV7-9 and TRBJ2-1, is DTGVSQNPRHKITKRGQNVTFRCDPISEHNRLYWYRQTLGQGPEFLTYFQNEAQLEKSRLLSDRFSAERPKGSFSTLEIQRTEQGDSAMYLCASSPGPFFGPGTRLTVL.

This clonotype has only a few counts. V and J are TRBV4-1 and TRBJ2-7; 10 bases line up with TRBD2. Per the germline V gene, CDR1 is MGHRA and CDR2 is YSYEKL. The length of the CDR3 is 14 residues. Trimming took 1 base from V and 6 from J; bases not matched to a gene: 3. CDR3 bases: TGCGCCAGCAGCCAAGTGGTAGCGGGGGGCGAGCAGTACTTC. Its protein product is CASSQVVAGGEQYF.

This clonotype was seen a handful of times. This chain uses TRBV5-6 with TRBJ1-2, with unresolved D. The germline V gene has CDR1 SGHDT and CDR2 YYEEEE. The length of the CDR3 is 13 residues. Trimming shortened V by 1 base and J by 7 bases, and 11 bases separated the two germline ends. CDR3 in DNA: TGTGCCAGCAGCTTGTGGTTCGGCTCTGGCTACACCTTC. Amino acid sequence: CASSLWFGSGYTF.

There are a few counts of this clonotype. This chain connects TRBV29-1 to TRBJ1-4; a weak D match, TRBD1 (5 bases). The CDR3 is 13 amino acids. The germline V gene has CDR1 SQVTM and CDR2 ANQGSEA. Trimming stripped 4 bases from V and 4 bases from J, with 10 bases between. The CDR3 nucleotides read TGCAGCGTTGTAGGGGCTGGTAATGAAAAACTGTTTTTT. Protein sequence: CSVVGAGNEKLFF.

This clonotype was observed at least ten times. The chain links TRBV7-2 to TRBJ2-3; 8 nucleotides match TRBD2. The germline V gene encodes CDR1 SGHTA and CDR2 FQGNSA. V trimming: 3 bases; J trimming: 4 bases; junction bases outside the gene matches: 3. The CDR3 is made up of 14 amino acids. The CDR3 loop reads CASSLGLVSDTQYF. Written as DNA, the CDR3 is TGTGCCAGCAGCTTGGGACTAGTGTCAGATACGCAGTATTTT. Using reference TRBV7-2 and TRBJ2-3 for the parts outside the CDR3, the full variable domain is GAGVSQSPSNKVTEKGKDVELRCDPISGHTALYWYRQSLGQGLEFLIYFQGNSAPDKSGLPSDRFSAERTGGSVSTLTIQRTQQEDSAVYLCASSLGLVSDTQYFGPGTRLTVL.

Ten or more counts support this clonotype. The V gene is TRBV20-1, the J gene TRBJ2-2; TRBD1 agrees at 9 bases. This CDR3 spans 14 amino acids. The germline V gene has CDR1 DFQATT and CDR2 SNEGSKA (reference sequence). The ends lost 3 bases at V and 5 bases at J; junction bases unmatched: 4. The CDR3 DNA reads TGCAGTGCTAGGGGACAGGGATGGACCGGGGAGCTGTTTTTT. It translates to CSARGQGWTGELFF.

Many counts were recorded for this clonotype. The genes are TRBV12-3 or TRBV12-4 and TRBJ2-2; a weak D match, TRBD2 (5 bases). The CDR3 runs 16 residues. V dropped 7 bases and J dropped 3 bases, with 18 bases sitting between them. CDR3 DNA sequence: TGTGCCAGCAACAGAGGCTATACAGCGGACACCGGGGAGCTGTTTTTT. It encodes CASNRGYTADTGELFF.